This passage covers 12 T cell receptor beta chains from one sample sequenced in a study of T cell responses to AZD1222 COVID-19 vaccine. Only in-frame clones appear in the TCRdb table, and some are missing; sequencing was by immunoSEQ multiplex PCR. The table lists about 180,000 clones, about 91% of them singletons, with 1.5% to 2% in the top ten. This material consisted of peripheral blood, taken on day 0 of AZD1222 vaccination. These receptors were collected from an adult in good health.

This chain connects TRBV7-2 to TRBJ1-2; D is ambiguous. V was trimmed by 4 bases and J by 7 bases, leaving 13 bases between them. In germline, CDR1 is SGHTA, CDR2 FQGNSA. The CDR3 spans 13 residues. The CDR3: CASSSDPNRGYTF. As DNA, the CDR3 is TGTGCCAGCAGCTCCGATCCCAACCGTGGCTACACCTTC.

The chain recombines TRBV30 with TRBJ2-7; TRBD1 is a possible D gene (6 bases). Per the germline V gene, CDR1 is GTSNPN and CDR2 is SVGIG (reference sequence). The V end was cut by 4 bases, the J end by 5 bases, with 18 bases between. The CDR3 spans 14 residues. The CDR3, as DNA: TGTGCCTGGAAAGAGGGGGTGTCACACCACGAGCAGTACTTC. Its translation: CAWKEGVSHHEQYF.

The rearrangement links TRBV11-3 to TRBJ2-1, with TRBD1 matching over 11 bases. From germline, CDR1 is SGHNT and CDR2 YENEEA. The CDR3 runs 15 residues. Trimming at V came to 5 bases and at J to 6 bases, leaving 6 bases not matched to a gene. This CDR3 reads CASSGAGTGGNEQFF. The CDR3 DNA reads TGTGCCAGCAGCGGAGCCGGGACAGGGGGCAATGAGCAGTTCTTC.

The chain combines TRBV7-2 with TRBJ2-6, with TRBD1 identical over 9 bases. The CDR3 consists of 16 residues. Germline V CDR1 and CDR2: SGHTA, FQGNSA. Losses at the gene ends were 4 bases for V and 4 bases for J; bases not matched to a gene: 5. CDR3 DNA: TGTGCCAGCAGCTCTAGGACAGGGGACGGGGCCAACGTCCTGACTTTC. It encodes CASSSRTGDGANVLTF.

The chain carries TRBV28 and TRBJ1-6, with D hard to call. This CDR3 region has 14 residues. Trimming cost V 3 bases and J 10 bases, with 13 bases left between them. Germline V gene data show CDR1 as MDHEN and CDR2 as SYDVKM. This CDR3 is CASSFTPEYSPLHF. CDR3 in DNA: TGTGCCAGCAGTTTCACCCCGGAGTACTCACCCCTCCACTTT.

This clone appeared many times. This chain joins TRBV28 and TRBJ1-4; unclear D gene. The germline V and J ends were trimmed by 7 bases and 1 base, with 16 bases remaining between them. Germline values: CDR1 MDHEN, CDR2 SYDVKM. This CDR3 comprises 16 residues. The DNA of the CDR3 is TGTGCCAGCAAAATAGGGTCGCTGGAAACTAATGAAAAACTGTTTTTT. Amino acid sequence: CASKIGSLETNEKLFF.

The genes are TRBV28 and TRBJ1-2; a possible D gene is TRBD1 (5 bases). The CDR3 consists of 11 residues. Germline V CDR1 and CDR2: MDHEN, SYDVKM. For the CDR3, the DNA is TGTGTCGCGGGGGGGAACTATGGCTACACCTTC. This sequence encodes CVAGGNYGYTF.

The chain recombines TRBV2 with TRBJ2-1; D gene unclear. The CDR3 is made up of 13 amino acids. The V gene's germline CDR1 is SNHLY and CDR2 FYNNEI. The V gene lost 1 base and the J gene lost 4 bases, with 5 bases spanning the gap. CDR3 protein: CASSEGGYNEQFF. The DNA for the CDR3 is TGTGCCAGCAGTGAAGGGGGATACAATGAGCAGTTCTTC.

The CDR3 loop is CASSLQGAGTEAFF. CDR3 in DNA: TGTGCCAGCAGCTTACAGGGGGCGGGCACTGAAGCTTTCTTT. The gene calls are TRBV9 and TRBJ1-1; 9 positions agree with TRBD1. CDR3 length: 14 residues. From germline, CDR1 is SGDLS and CDR2 YYNGEE. The J segment lost 4 bases and the V segment lost 4 bases, leaving 5 bases of the junction unmatched.

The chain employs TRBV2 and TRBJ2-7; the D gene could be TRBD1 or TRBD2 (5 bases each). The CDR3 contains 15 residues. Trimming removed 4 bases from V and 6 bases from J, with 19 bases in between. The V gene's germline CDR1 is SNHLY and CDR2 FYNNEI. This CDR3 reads CASSVNGAWESEQYF. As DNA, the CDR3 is TGTGCCAGCAGTGTCAACGGGGCTTGGGAAAGCGAGCAGTACTTC.

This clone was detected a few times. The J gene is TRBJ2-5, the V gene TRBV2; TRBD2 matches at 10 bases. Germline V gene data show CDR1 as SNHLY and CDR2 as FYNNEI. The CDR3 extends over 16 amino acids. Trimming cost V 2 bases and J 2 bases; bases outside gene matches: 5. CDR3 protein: CASSEYRAGGQETQYF. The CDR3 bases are TGTGCCAGCAGTGAATACCGAGCGGGGGGGCAAGAGACCCAGTACTTC.

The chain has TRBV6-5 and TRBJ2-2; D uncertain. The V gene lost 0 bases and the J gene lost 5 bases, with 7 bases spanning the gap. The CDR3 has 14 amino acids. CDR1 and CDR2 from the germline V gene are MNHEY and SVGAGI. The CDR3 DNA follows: TGTGCCAGCAGTTACTCCTGGGGAACCGGGGAGCTGTTTTTT. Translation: CASSYSWGTGELFF.